The 5 T cell receptor beta chains in this list originate from one sample, sequenced in a study of CD8 T cells in ankylosing spondylitis. General observations from the study: A TCR beta motif of 8 or 9 highly homologous variants appeared characteristic of ankylosing spondylitis blood.

TCRdb called the 5' RACE reads again in MiXCR, with one record for every CDR3 protein. The sample lists roughly 670,000 distinct CDR3 sequences; around 20% were seen once. These receptors are not linked to any known antigen. Sequenced material: blood, either unsorted or a sorted T cell fraction (not recorded which). The receptors were gathered from a male donor with ankylosing spondylitis.

The chain uses TRBV12-3 or TRBV12-4 and TRBJ1-4; 8 bases match TRBD1. J was trimmed by 8 bases and V by 3 bases; bases with no gene match: 8. CDR3 length: 15 amino acids. In nucleotides, the CDR3 is TGTGCCAGCAGTTTTGGACAGGGTGGAGGGGAAAAACTGTTTTTT. This translates into CASSFGQGGGEKLFF.

In this sample, this clonotype turned up a few times. The V gene is TRBV10-3, the J gene TRBJ1-4, with 7 bases aligning to TRBD1. Germline V lookup: CDR1 ENHRY, CDR2 SYGVKD. The V and J ends lost 6 bases and 7 bases, in that order; junction bases with no gene match: 8. This CDR3 has 14 amino acids. CDR3 sequence reads: CAISQDRVIEKLFF. In DNA, the CDR3 is TGTGCCATCAGCCAAGACAGGGTGATTGAAAAACTGTTTTTT.

J is TRBJ2-2 and V is TRBV4-1; 10 nucleotides line up with TRBD2. The CDR3 covers 16 residues. V shed 1 base, J shed 4 bases, and the junction held 3 bases outside the gene matches. CDR1 MGHRA and CDR2 YSYEKL come from the germline V gene. This chain's CDR3 is CASSQAGTSATGELFF. CDR3 DNA: TGCGCCAGCAGCCAAGCCGGGACTAGCGCCACCGGGGAGCTGTTTTTT.

This clonotype was found a few times. The genes are TRBV15 and TRBJ2-1, with TRBD2 matching over 14 bases. Germline-derived CDR1 and CDR2 are LNHNV and YYDKDF (reference sequence). J lost 4 bases, V lost 0 bases, and 2 bases had no gene match. This CDR3 comprises 17 residues. The CDR3 DNA sequence: TGTGCCACCAGCAGAGAGTGGACTAGCGGGGGGTACAATGAGCAGTTCTTC. It encodes CATSREWTSGGYNEQFF.

This clonotype was counted between two and nine times. This CDR3 is CASSLVMTGSKAFF. CDR3 sequence (DNA): TGTGCCAGCAGCTTAGTTATGACAGGGTCGAAAGCTTTCTTT. The chain recombines TRBV7-9 with TRBJ1-1, with 7 bases matching TRBD1. This CDR3 contains 14 residues. J lost 9 bases, V lost 1 base, and 8 bases had no gene match. The V gene's germline CDR1 is SEHNR and CDR2 FQNEAQ (reference sequence).